The T cell receptor (beta chain) under discussion was sequenced for a study of cytomegalovirus exposure and HLA in healthy donors. CDR3 length: 16 amino acids. Germline-derived CDR1 and CDR2 are SGHTA and FQGNSA. Trimming took 1 base from V and 0 from J, leaving 10 bases between them. The PCR was carried out with 60 Vbeta primers and 13 Jbeta primers. Source study methods: About 88 million unique TCR beta chains, some 9.9 million of them shared, were counted by a later analysis. The data were produced by immunoSEQ multiplex PCR, yet TCRdb's version contains in-frame clones alone and is incomplete. That table supplies the V and J calls and clone size; D and trimming were determined from the DNA. This sample carries more than 90,000 clones, 73% of them seen once, and the ten largest clones take 0.85% to 0.9%. This clone was picked up one time.

The V call is TRBV7-2, the J call TRBJ2-1; D perhaps matches TRBD2 (5 bases). The TCR originated in a woman younger than 45 in good health and CMV-seronegative. Material for sequencing was PBMCs. The CDR3 DNA follows: TGTGCCAGCAGCTTAGGCCCGGGGAGCTCCTACAATGAGCAGTTCTTC. Translated, it gives CASSLGPGSSYNEQFF.